These T cell receptor beta chains were read from a single sample in a study of T cell responses to AZD1222 COVID-19 vaccine. The table came from immunoSEQ multiplex PCR; TCRdb's copy has only in-frame clones and leaves some out. The profile shows about 78,000 clones, 87% of them singletons. The input for sequencing was peripheral blood, taken on day 0 of AZD1222 vaccination. The receptors derive from an adult in good health. Each CDR3 is given with its conserved first and last residue. Fields, in order: J gene, D gene, clone size, V gene, CDR3 DNA, CDR3 protein. A D gene is named only where the DNA matches it firmly. Rows may omit the clone size; those that give it use once, few, many or a size class.

TRBJ1-4 NA NA TRBV7-9 TGTGCCAGCAGTTTGACATATGAAAAACTGTTTTTT CASSLTYEKLFF
TRBJ2-7 NA NA TRBV9 TGTGCCAGCGGTTTTCGGGGGGCGGTTTACGAGCAGTACTTC CASGFRGAVYEQYF
TRBJ1-6 NA NA TRBV28 TGTGCCAGCAATAGGGCTACAGGATACAATAATTCACCCCTCCACTTT CASNRATGYNNSPLHF
TRBJ2-1 TRBD1 NA TRBV6-5 TGTGCCAGCAGTTACTCGGTCGGCAGGGGGAATGAGCAGTTCTTC CASSYSVGRGNEQFF
TRBJ1-1 NA NA TRBV3-1/TRBV3-2 TGTGCCAGCAGCCAAAACTGGGCAGGGGACACTGAAGCTTTCTTT CASSQNWAGDTEAFF
TRBJ2-3 NA NA TRBV1 TGCACCTCAAGACGGCCTAGCGGGAGGACAGATACGCAGTATTTT CTSRRPSGRTDTQYF
TRBJ2-3 TRBD2 NA TRBV9 TGTGCCAGCAGCGTGAACCCGTTAGCGGGAGGGTCCCCCACAGATACGCAGTATTTT CASSVNPLAGGSPTDTQYF
TRBJ2-4 NA NA TRBV18 TGTGCCAGCTCACCAGCGGGGGCCAAAAACATTCAGTACTTC CASSPAGAKNIQYF
TRBJ2-5 NA NA TRBV7-2 TGTGCCAGCAGCCCGGGCCGGGCGGAGACCCAGTACTTC CASSPGRAETQYF
TRBJ2-5 NA NA TRBV10-1 TGCGCCAGCGGGGATGAGATCGAAGAGACCCAGTACTTC CASGDEIEETQYF
TRBJ1-2 NA NA TRBV6-5 TGTGCCCTCGGGGCCCCTGGCTACACCTTC CALGAPGYTF
TRBJ2-1 NA NA TRBV7-2 TGTGCCAGCAGCAGGCTAGCCATCGCCTACAATGAGCAGTTCTTC CASSRLAIAYNEQFF
TRBJ1-1 NA NA TRBV29-1 TGCAGCGTTGAAGCCGGGGCAGGTGGCTTCTTT CSVEAGAGGFF
TRBJ2-1 NA NA TRBV5-4 TGTGCCAGCAGCATTGCCGGGGGGCCCTACAATGAGCAGTTCTTC CASSIAGGPYNEQFF
TRBJ1-5 NA NA TRBV6-1 TGTGCCAGCAGTGAAGGGATAGCAGGCGTTCAGCCCCAGCATTTT CASSEGIAGVQPQHF
TRBJ2-7 NA NA TRBV30 TGTGCCTGGAGTTGGACAGTGACTCCCTACGAGCAGTACTTC CAWSWTVTPYEQYF
TRBJ1-3 TRBD1 once TRBV14 TGTGCCAGCAGCCAGTGGACAGGGGGATCTGGAAACACCATATATTTT CASSQWTGGSGNTIYF
TRBJ1-2 TRBD1 NA TRBV10-3 TGTGCCATCAGCCACCGGGACAGGGAAGCCAGTAGTTCGTTATATGGCTACACCTTC CAISHRDREASSSLYGYTF
TRBJ2-5 TRBD2 NA TRBV5-4 TGTGCCAGCAGCTTCGGACTAGCGGGAGCAGAAGAGACCCAGTACTTC CASSFGLAGAEETQYF
TRBJ1-6 TRBD1 NA TRBV30 TGTGCCTGGAGTGTTCAGGGGGCTTCCTATAATTCACCCCTCCACTTT CAWSVQGASYNSPLHF
TRBJ1-5 NA NA TRBV6-5 TGTGCCAGCAGTTACTCATCATATAGCAATCAGCCCCAGCATTTT CASSYSSYSNQPQHF
TRBJ2-2 TRBD2 NA TRBV10-2 TGCGCCAGCAGTGTCGGTAGCGGGACCGGGGAGCTGTTTTTT CASSVGSGTGELFF
TRBJ2-7 TRBD1 NA TRBV2 TGTGCCAGCAGTGAAACCGACCGGGACAGGGGTTACGAGCAGTACTTC CASSETDRDRGYEQYF
TRBJ2-1 NA NA TRBV9 TGTGCCAGCAGCGCAACCCTAGCGAACTCCTACAATGAGCAGTTCTTC CASSATLANSYNEQFF
TRBJ2-7 TRBD2 NA TRBV28 TGTGCCAGCAGTTTTGGGGGACTAGCGGAGCAGTACTTC CASSFGGLAEQYF
TRBJ1-1 NA NA TRBV7-2 TGTGCCAGCAGCCTCCACAACACTGAAGCTTTCTTT CASSLHNTEAFF
TRBJ2-7 NA NA TRBV6-6 TGTGCCAGCAGTTACGCCGGAAATACCTACGAGCAGTACTTC CASSYAGNTYEQYF
TRBJ1-2 TRBD1 NA TRBV11-3 TGTGCCAGCAGCTTATGCCGTCGTTGGGCAGGGGGCCGCTATGGCTACACCTTC CASSLCRRWAGGRYGYTF
TRBJ2-5 NA NA TRBV6-2/TRBV6-3 TGTGCCAGCAGTTACTCTGGCAGCCAAGAGACCCAGTACTTC CASSYSGSQETQYF
TRBJ2-7 TRBD2 NA TRBV2 TGTGCCAGCAGTGAAGGACTAGCGGCGGACGAGCAGTACTTC CASSEGLAADEQYF
TRBJ1-5 NA once TRBV4-3 TGCGCCAGCAGCCAAGATAGCAATCAGCCCCAGCATTTT CASSQDSNQPQHF
TRBJ2-5 NA NA TRBV11-1 TGTGCCAGCAGCTTCATTCCGGAGCAAGAGACCCAGTACTTC CASSFIPEQETQYF
TRBJ2-1 NA NA TRBV9 TGTGCCAGCAGCGTAGGTACGGGAATCGGACAAGATGAGCAGTTCTTC CASSVGTGIGQDEQFF
TRBJ2-7 TRBD2 NA TRBV11-3 TGTGCCAGCAGCTTGGGAGCGGGGCCCTACGAGCAGTACTTC CASSLGAGPYEQYF
TRBJ2-7 TRBD2 NA TRBV27 TGTGCCAGCAGAGGACTAGCGGGTCTGCGCGAGCAGTACTTC CASRGLAGLREQYF
TRBJ1-1 TRBD1 NA TRBV10-3 TGTGCCATCACCGCCACAGGGGCGGCTGAAGCTTTCTTT CAITATGAAEAFF
TRBJ2-7 NA NA TRBV5-1 TGCGCCAGCAGCGGGGGGACCAATACAGCCTACGAGCAGTACTTC CASSGGTNTAYEQYF
TRBJ2-5 NA NA TRBV10-3 TGTGCCATCAGTGAAAAAGAGACCCAGTACTTC CAISEKETQYF
TRBJ1-5 NA NA TRBV10-3 TGTGCCATCAGTGAGGGTGGGGAGCGGCCCCAGCATTTT CAISEGGERPQHF
TRBJ1-2 NA NA TRBV7-9 TGTGCCAGCAGCCTGGACGTCGACTATGGCTACACCTTC CASSLDVDYGYTF
TRBJ1-2 NA NA TRBV6-6 TGTGCCAGCGGAGAACCACTTGAGAACTATGGCTACACCTTC CASGEPLENYGYTF
TRBJ1-5 NA few TRBV2 TGTGCCAGCAGTGAAGCAGGCAGCTTTTATAGCAATCAGCCCCAGCATTTT CASSEAGSFYSNQPQHF
TRBJ1-6 TRBD1 NA TRBV3-1/TRBV3-2 TGTGCCAGCAGCCCCGGACAGGCCGCCAGGACCCTCCACTTT CASSPGQAARTLHF
TRBJ1-2 TRBD1 once TRBV9 TGTGCCAGCAGCCCTGGACAGGGGTCTATCTATGGCTACACCTTC CASSPGQGSIYGYTF
TRBJ2-2 NA NA TRBV7-6 TGTGCCAGCAGCTTAAGCAGGGGCACCGGGGAGCTGTTTTTT CASSLSRGTGELFF
TRBJ2-1 TRBD2 NA TRBV9 TGTGCCAGCAGCCTCCGGCCGGGACTAGCGGGAAATGAGCAGTTCTTC CASSLRPGLAGNEQFF
TRBJ1-5 NA NA TRBV12-3/TRBV12-4 TGTGCCAGCGGAGGTAGCAATCAGCCCCAGCATTTT CASGGSNQPQHF
TRBJ2-3 TRBD2 NA TRBV7-9 TGTGCCAGCAGCACGTTAGCGGGAGCAGATACGCAGTATTTT CASSTLAGADTQYF
TRBJ1-6 NA NA TRBV10-3 TGTGCCATCAGAGAGGGGTCGGGCTATTCACCCCTCCACTTT CAIREGSGYSPLHF
TRBJ1-1 NA NA TRBV6-5 TGTGCCAGCAGTTACTCGAGCTGGGTATCTCCTGAAGCTTTCTTT CASSYSSWVSPEAFF
TRBJ1-2 NA NA TRBV3-1/TRBV3-2 TGTGCCAGCAGCCAAGGAGGTTTCGCAGCTAACTATGGCTACACCTTC CASSQGGFAANYGYTF
TRBJ1-5 NA NA TRBV28 TGTGCCAGCCATCGGACAGTAAATCAGCCCCAGCATTTT CASHRTVNQPQHF
TRBJ2-7 NA NA TRBV7-6 TGTGCCAGCAGCTTAGGAGCGGTCTACGAGCAGTACTTC CASSLGAVYEQYF
TRBJ1-1 NA NA TRBV20-1 TGCAGTGCTAGAGATAGGACCCAAGCTTTCTTT CSARDRTQAFF
TRBJ1-1 NA NA TRBV30 TGTGCCGGGCTCGACACTGAAGCTTTCTTT CAGLDTEAFF
TRBJ1-2 NA NA TRBV10-3 TGTGCCATCAGTGAAAACAGCGGCTACACCTTC CAISENSGYTF
TRBJ2-1 NA NA TRBV5-6 TGTGCCAGCAGCTTGGGGGGAGGCTCCTACAATGAGCAGTTCTTC CASSLGGGSYNEQFF